This is a list of T cell receptor beta chains from one sample in a study of T cells in Graves' hyperthyroidism and ophthalmopathy. MiXCR was run by TCRdb on the multiplex PCR reads, yielding one entry per CDR3 protein. The sample shows about 640,000 distinct CDR3 sequences, 13% to 15% of them seen only once. Sequencing was performed on blood. The receptors were gathered from a woman in her forties or fifties with Graves' ophthalmopathy. Each CDR3 is given with its conserved first and last residue. The D gene is left open where the match is weak. A row's size may be missing; if present it is once, few, many or a size class.

d_call	clone_size	j_call	v_call	cdr3_nt	cdr3_aa
TRBD2	many	TRBJ2-1	TRBV13	TGTGCCAGCAGCGGGCGTAGCGGGAGTGAGCAGTTCTTC	CASSGRSGSEQFF
NA	many	TRBJ1-6	TRBV20-1	TGCAGTGCTAGAGGGGGAGGGTCGGTCAATTCACCCCTCCACTTT	CSARGGGSVNSPLHF
NA	many	TRBJ1-1	TRBV7-9	TGTGCCAGCACCCCCAGGGGATCCATAAACACTGAAGCTTTCTTT	CASTPRGSINTEAFF
TRBD1	many	TRBJ2-7	TRBV27	TGTGCCAGCAGTTCGGGACAGTCCTCCTACGAGCAGTACTTC	CASSSGQSSYEQYF
NA	few	TRBJ2-1	TRBV28	TGTGCCAGCAGTACCAGGGGCGGGGGCACTAATGAGCAGTTCTTC	CASSTRGGGTNEQFF
TRBD2	many	TRBJ2-1	TRBV18	TGTGCCAGCTCACAAGAGTCGCGGGAGAGGGACTACAATGAGCAGTTCTTC	CASSQESRERDYNEQFF
NA	many	TRBJ2-3	TRBV7-9	TGTGCCAGCAGCTTAGCTGGAGGGGATACGCAGTATTTT	CASSLAGGDTQYF
TRBD2	many	TRBJ2-7	TRBV6-1	TGTGCCAGCACCAGCGGGAGACAATCCTACGAGCAGTACTTC	CASTSGRQSYEQYF
TRBD2	many	TRBJ2-7	TRBV20-1	TGCAGTGCTAGAGGGACTAGTACCTACGAGCAGTACTTC	CSARGTSTYEQYF
NA	many	TRBJ2-3	TRBV27	TGTGCCAGCACCACACTAGTTAGCACAGATACGCAGTATTTT	CASTTLVSTDTQYF
NA	once	TRBJ1-2	TRBV6-5	TGTGCCAGCAGTTTAAAGGGGGGGGACACCCTCTTCTATGGCTACACCTTC	CASSLKGGDTLFYGYTF
TRBD2	many	TRBJ2-1	TRBV20-1	TGCGTCAGCGGGGGGGATGAGCAGTTCTTC	CVSGGDEQFF
NA	NA	TRBJ2-1	TRBV27	TGTGCCAGCAGTCCCGGCGGCAGGGGAGGCCACAATGAGCAGTTCTTC	CASSPGGRGGHNEQFF
TRBD1	NA	TRBJ1-4	TRBV12-3/TRBV12-4	TGTGCCAGCAGTCCAGGGACAGGGGGCGAGGTTAATGAAAAACTGTTTTTT	CASSPGTGGEVNEKLFF
NA	many	TRBJ2-2	TRBV12-3/TRBV12-4	TGTGCCAGCAGACCACTAGGAAAGGGCACCGGGGAGCTGTTTTTT	CASRPLGKGTGELFF
TRBD1	NA	TRBJ1-3	TRBV11-2	TGTGCCAGCAGCTACAGGGACAGGGGGCGAAGGTCTGGAAACACCATATATTTT	CASSYRDRGRRSGNTIYF
TRBD2	NA	TRBJ2-1	TRBV24-1	TGTGCCACAGCGGGACTAGTAGTGAATGAGCAGTTCTTC	CATAGLVVNEQFF
TRBD2	NA	TRBJ2-2	TRBV20-1	TGCAGTGCTAGAGATTCGACGGGGCGGGAGACCGGGGAGCTGTTTTTT	CSARDSTGRETGELFF
NA	many	TRBJ2-2	TRBV12-3/TRBV12-4	TGTGCCAGCAGGCCCGGGGCGTTGAACACCGGGGAGCTGTTTTTT	CASRPGALNTGELFF
TRBD1	many	TRBJ1-1	TRBV3-1	TGTGCCAGCAGCCAAGCTCTGACAGGGAGTGAGGCTGAAGCTTTCTTT	CASSQALTGSEAEAFF
NA	NA	TRBJ1-3	TRBV29-1	TGCAGCGTCCGCGGGGAAAACACCATATATTTT	CSVRGENTIYF
TRBD1	many	TRBJ1-5	TRBV6-1	TGTGCCAGCGGGTTGGGACAGGTTTTTCAGCCCCAGCATTTT	CASGLGQVFQPQHF
NA	few	TRBJ1-2	TRBV7-9	TGTGCCAGCAGCGAACAAAGGCGTGGCTACACCTTC	CASSEQRRGYTF
NA	many	TRBJ2-3	TRBV7-3	TGTGCCAGCAGTCAAATCCCGGACGAAACTAACACAGATACGCAGTATTTT	CASSQIPDETNTDTQYF
NA	few	TRBJ1-2	TRBV6-2/TRBV6-3	TGTGCCAGCAGTTACGGGGTCGCGGACAACTATGGCTACACCTTC	CASSYGVADNYGYTF
NA	NA	TRBJ1-2	TRBV12-3/TRBV12-4	TGTGCCAGCAGTTTGCAGGGGAACCACTATGGCTACACCTTC	CASSLQGNHYGYTF
TRBD2	NA	TRBJ2-1	TRBV7-3	TGTGCCAGCAGCTTAAGTCCCCCCGCGGGAGTGTACAATGAGCAGTTCTTC	CASSLSPPAGVYNEQFF
TRBD1	many	TRBJ2-1	TRBV28	TGTGCCAGCAGTTATCTCCCCGAGGGACAGGTAGAGTACAATGAGCAGTTCTTC	CASSYLPEGQVEYNEQFF
TRBD2	NA	TRBJ2-5	TRBV19	TGTGCCAGTAGTACGGCGGGGGAAGAGACCCAGTACTTC	CASSTAGEETQYF
NA	many	TRBJ1-1	TRBV6-1	TGTGCCAGCAGTGCTTATACAGGGTATAACGCTGAAGCTTTCTTT	CASSAYTGYNAEAFF
NA	few	TRBJ2-1	TRBV15	TGTGCCACCAGCAGAGATTTTACTAGTACCTCCTACAATGAGCAGTTCTTC	CATSRDFTSTSYNEQFF
NA	many	TRBJ1-1	TRBV27	TGTGCCAGCAGTTTAAGGCAGGTTCGGGACACTGAAGCTTTCTTT	CASSLRQVRDTEAFF
TRBD2	many	TRBJ2-7	TRBV5-1	TGCGCCAGCAGCTTGGCCGGGGGGAGGGACGAGCAGTACTTC	CASSLAGGRDEQYF
NA	many	TRBJ1-3	TRBV2	TGTGCCAGCAGTTCATACAGCTTCCAAAGCTCTGGAAACACCATATATTTT	CASSSYSFQSSGNTIYF
TRBD2	NA	TRBJ2-4	TRBV20-1	TGCAGTGCTCCGACCGGGACTAGCGGGGTACTTCAGTACTTC	CSAPTGTSGVLQYF
NA	few	TRBJ2-7	TRBV7-2	TGTGCCAGCAGCTTAGTTCAGGGGCCCCACGAGCAGTACTTC	CASSLVQGPHEQYF
TRBD2	NA	TRBJ2-1	TRBV4-1	TGCGCCACCGGGACTAGCGGCAATGAGCAGTTCTTC	CATGTSGNEQFF
TRBD2	NA	TRBJ2-7	TRBV15	TGTGCCACCAGCAGAGATTTGCGACTAGCGGATCCCTACGAGCAGTACTTC	CATSRDLRLADPYEQYF
TRBD1	NA	TRBJ2-5	TRBV6-1	TGTGCCAGCAGTAAGGGACAGGATCAAGAGACCCAGTACTTC	CASSKGQDQETQYF
TRBD1	NA	TRBJ2-3	TRBV9	TGTGCCAGCAGCGTAGGACGGGACAGCACGCAGTATTTT	CASSVGRDSTQYF
NA	once	TRBJ2-4	TRBV3-1	TGTGCCAGCAGCCGTGACAAAAACATTCAGTACTTC	CASSRDKNIQYF
NA	many	TRBJ2-3	TRBV3-1	TGTGCCAGCAGCCAAGGTCTAGCCCACACAGATACGCAGTATTTT	CASSQGLAHTDTQYF
NA	many	TRBJ2-1	TRBV7-8	TGTGCCAGCAGGTCTATTTTAGCGGAGGGAGAGTTCTTC	CASRSILAEGEFF
NA	many	TRBJ2-7	TRBV4-3	TGCGCCAGCAGCCAAGAACACCTCTCCTACGAGCAGTACTTC	CASSQEHLSYEQYF